The sequence of this T cell receptor (beta chain) was determined in a study of T-cell memory formation after mild COVID-19. As for this clonotype: No antigen is known for it.

One entry per CDR3 protein results from TCRdb running MiXCR on the 5' RACE reads. Altogether about 170,000 distinct CDR3 sequences are present, approximately 12% being singletons, with the ten largest covering 3.3%. V shed 3 bases and J shed 2 bases, with 5 bases lying between them. The CDR3 is made up of 11 amino acids. The V gene's germline CDR1 is GTSNPN and CDR2 SVGIG (reference sequence). Study-wide results and caveats: CD4+ contracting clones lay mainly in CM and EM, CD8+ ones in EMRA.

The chain recombines TRBV30 with TRBJ2-7; D is unresolved. The sequenced sample was PBMCs or a T cell subset sorted from them (not recorded which). The source is a young man who had mild COVID-19 (a few samples of this study predate the infection). Cell type and time point are not known. The DNA of the CDR3 is TGTGCCTGGAGGCGCGCCTACGAGCAGTACTTC. This sequence encodes CAWRRAYEQYF.